The 3 T cell receptor beta chains presented below share a single source sample, sequenced in a study of blood T cells in healthy people across ages. A second about 7 to 11 cycle PCR used barcoded and J-beta primers. Each CDR3 protein is one row after TCRdb ran MiXCR on the 5' RACE reads. The profile covers about 800,000 distinct CDR3 sequences, with about 25% appearing a single time and 3% to 4% taken by the ten largest. The same data also contributed to another study, on T cells of mothers and their children.

Sequencing was done on a sample of blood. The receptors derive from a boy aged 5-17 years in good health.

The rearrangement joins TRBV7-9 to TRBJ2-1, with TRBD1 as a possible D gene (6 bases). V lost 5 bases and J lost 0, with 17 bases in between. In germline, CDR1 is SEHNR, CDR2 FQNEAQ (reference sequence). CDR3 length equals 17 residues. In DNA, the CDR3 is TGTGCCAGCAGCGGGCAACAGGGCCGCAGCTCCTACAATGAGCAGTTCTTC. Protein: CASSGQQGRSSYNEQFF.

The DNA of the CDR3 is TGTGCCAGCGGTTGGACGAGGGTGGGCTACACCTTC. This encodes CASGWTRVGYTF. The chain has TRBV12-3 or TRBV12-4 and TRBJ1-2; the D is unclear. This CDR3 spans 12 amino acids. V was clipped by 8 bases and J by 8 bases, with 15 bases between them.

Points on this clonotype: One end of the junction is discordant with germline, which a read error may explain. This chain joins TRBV7-2 and TRBJ2-4; TRBD2 matches 8 bases. Germline assignment: CDR1 SGHTA and CDR2 FQGNSA. The CDR3 is 15 amino acids. In DNA, the CDR3 is TGTGCCTGCAGCCCCTTTCGGGGGGGCAAAAACATTCAGTACTTC. Translating gives CACSPFRGGKNIQYF.